Sequencing of this T cell receptor beta chain was carried out in a study of CD8 T cell repertoires and HIV-1 epitope variants. About the study: Control wells had CMV/EBV/flu peptides, negative Ebola AY9, or no peptide.

Libraries were prepared by immunoSEQ multiplex PCR; TCRdb keeps only in-frame clonotypes and omits some of them. The table has roughly 5,800 clones, more than 55% seen once. The CDR3 loop spans 15 amino acids. Germline CDR1 is SGHDN and CDR2 is FVKESK. V lost 3 bases and J lost 0; bases outside the gene matches: 4. As to this clone: The antigen is not known.

V usage is TRBV14 and J usage is TRBJ1-1, with 7 bases fitting TRBD1. Specimen: cultured CD8+ T cells derived from PBMCs. This clonotype was obtained from a male donor with HIV. DNA of the CDR3: TGTGCCAGCAGCCATCGGACAGGAATGAACACTGAAGCTTTCTTT. It is translated as CASSHRTGMNTEAFF. Together with reference TRBV14 and TRBJ1-1, the CDR3 gives the full variable domain: EAGVTQFPSHSVIEKGQTVTLRCDPISGHDNLYWYRRVMGKEIKFLLHFVKESKQDESGMPNNRFLAERTGGTYSTLKVQPAELEDSGVYFCASSHRTGMNTEAFFGQGTRLTVV.